This T cell receptor beta chain was sequenced for a study of post-analysis software for immune sequencing data. V was shortened by 1 base and J by 10 bases, with 32 bases between the two germline ends. Germline assignment: CDR1 SEHNR and CDR2 FQNEAQ (reference sequence). The length of the CDR3 is 19 residues. Carried by the TCR beta cDNA libraries were unique molecular identifiers. TCRdb re-derived calls from the PCR reads in MiXCR, one entry per CDR3 protein. The data show roughly 580,000 distinct CDR3 sequences, 44% seen once. Study findings and constraints: In patients, about 5 TRBV segments were more frequent than in controls, with TRBV5-6, TRBV5-1 and TRBV20-1 among them. Those samples that were prepared in the same batch co-clustered strongly by F measure.

On this clonotype itself: The antigen is unknown.

The source material was blood. The clonotype originates from a girl aged 10-17 years with multiple sclerosis. The J gene is TRBJ2-7, the V gene TRBV7-9, with a possible D match to TRBD2 (6 bases). CDR3 sequence reads: CASSLGALRDSRWRETQYF. The DNA of the CDR3 is TGTGCCAGCAGCTTAGGGGCCCTCCGGGACTCACGTTGGAGGGAGACTCAGTACTTC.